This T cell receptor (beta chain) stems from a study of T cells expressing NK-cell markers. Across the whole study: Obtained from sorted CD3+CD56+NKG2C+, CD3+CD56+NKG2C- and CD3+CD56-NKG2C+ T cells were the TCR beta repertoires.

The germline CDR1 and CDR2 sequences are SGHTA and FQGNSA. CDR3 size: 16 residues. TCRdb re-called the 5' RACE reads, yielding one record per CDR3 amino acid sequence without DNA. The repertoire shows approximately 460,000 distinct CDR3 sequences; the top ten hold 7.3%. The source of this sequence is a woman between 18 and 70 years old in good health. The J gene is TRBJ1-6, the V gene TRBV7-2. Sequencing input: blood T cells: a sorted CD56 or NKG2C T cell subset, CD4+ or CD8+ T cells, or bulk PBMC T cells (not recorded which). The CDR3 reads CASSARRSDLHSPLHF.